This TCR beta chain emerged from a study of blood T cell repertoires in COVID-19. Study details: Samples came from the United States, Italy and Spain, spanning acute and convalescent COVID-19. Sample material is recorded as cDNA or gDNA derived from T cells, B-cell-depleted T cells, or PBMCs.

Per the original methods: Using reference gene primer amplification, nucleated cell counts were estimated. Generated by immunoSEQ multiplex PCR, the TCRdb table keeps only in-frame clones and is missing some. Clone size and V and J calls were adopted from that table, with D and trimming inferred from the DNA. The sample includes some 300,000 clones, more than 85% of them seen just once. The V gene lost 0 bases and the J gene lost 10 bases, with 9 bases spanning the gap. Looked up from germline, CDR1 is LGHDT and CDR2 is YNNKEL (reference sequence). The CDR3 length is 12 residues. The chain joins TRBV3-1 (or the pseudogene TRBV3-2) to TRBJ1-1; unclear D gene. Input material: peripheral blood. This receptor was identified in a man aged 65 to 85 with acute or convalescent COVID-19. CDR3 protein: CASSQDPRGAFF. CDR3 nucleotide sequence: TGTGCCAGCAGCCAAGATCCACGGGGAGCTTTCTTT.